The 10 T cell receptor beta chains presented below share a single source sample, sequenced in a study of blood T cells in healthy people across ages. Primers used in a second PCR of about 6 to 11 cycles were a sample-barcoded 5' primer and a J-beta primer mix. Each CDR3 protein gets one entry after TCRdb re-called the 5' RACE reads with MiXCR. The top ten hold over 3.5% of the sample, which has some 560,000 distinct CDR3 sequences, around a quarter seen once. A further study also used this sample, focusing on T cells of mothers and their children.

The sample consisted of blood. Source of these receptors: a boy younger than 10 in good health.

Concerning this clonotype itself: A much larger clone lies a single base off, so this may be a read error. The chain uses TRBV24-1 and TRBJ2-3; D is undetermined. CDR1 and CDR2 from the germline V gene are KGHDR and SFDVKD. CDR3 length: 12 residues. CDR3 loop: CTTSDSVDTQYF. The CDR3 nucleotides are TGTACCACCAGTGATTCGGTGGATACGCAGTATTTT.

The J gene is TRBJ2-1, the V gene TRBV20-1; tentatively, D is TRBD1 (5 bases). Germline V CDR1 and CDR2: DFQATT, SNEGSKA (reference sequence). The CDR3 is 12 residues long. The V end was cut by 8 bases, the J end by 0 bases, with 8 bases between. In DNA form, the CDR3 reads TGCAGTACGGACATCTCCTACAATGAGCAGTTCTTC. It specifies CSTDISYNEQFF.

The chain links TRBV14 to TRBJ2-5; D is ambiguous. The last part of the DNA fits TRBJ2-1 better; the J call may be wrong. CDR1 SGHDN and CDR2 FVKESK come from the germline V gene. The CDR3 extends over 12 amino acids. This CDR3 reads CASRDTAGEQFF. DNA for the CDR3: TGTGCCAGCAGGGATACGGCTGGTGAGCAGTTCTTC.

This chain joins TRBV3-1 and TRBJ2-5; D is undetermined. Germline V gene data show CDR1 as LGHDT and CDR2 as YNNKEL (reference sequence). The CDR3 is 17 amino acids. V lost 0 bases, J lost 1 base, and 15 bases lay in between. CDR3 DNA sequence: TGTGCCAGCAGCCAAGATCTAACAGAAGGTTTCCAAGAGACCCAGTACTTC. Translated: CASSQDLTEGFQETQYF.

The rearrangement uses TRBV20-1 and TRBJ2-2; TRBD1 matches 8 bases. From germline, CDR1 is DFQATT and CDR2 SNEGSKA (reference sequence). Trimming removed 6 bases from V and 7 bases from J; junction bases left unmatched: 16. The CDR3 is 16 residues long. The CDR3 DNA reads TGCAGTGCCAAACCGACAGGGGCCAAACTGGGCGGGGAGCTGTTTTTT. Translation: CSAKPTGAKLGGELFF.

This rearrangement joins TRBV19 to TRBJ2-1; TRBD2 aligns across 11 bases. The germline gives CDR1 LNHDA, CDR2 SQIVND (reference sequence). The junction had 4 bases not matched to a gene; V was cut back by 3 bases and J by 0 bases. This CDR3 spans 17 amino acids. In DNA form, the CDR3 reads TGTGCCAGTAGTATTACTAGCGGGAGAAACTCCTACAATGAGCAGTTCTTC. Residues: CASSITSGRNSYNEQFF.

V is TRBV19 and J is TRBJ2-1; tentatively, D is TRBD1 or TRBD2 (5 bases each). Germline V CDR1 and CDR2: LNHDA, SQIVND (reference sequence). CDR3 length: 13 residues. V dropped 5 bases and J dropped 9 bases, with 14 bases sitting between them. The CDR3 DNA reads TGTGCCAGTAGTCTCCGATCCGGGACTGAGCAGTTCTTC. Its protein product is CASSLRSGTEQFF.

This clonotype turned up a few times. The V gene is TRBV18, the J gene TRBJ2-5, with no clear D. CDR1 and CDR2 (germline): KGHSH, LQKENI. The ends were cut back, 3 bases at V and 2 bases at J, with 7 bases in the middle. This CDR3 has 13 amino acids. The CDR3 nucleotides are TGTGCCAGCTCACCGGCGGCTCAAGAGACCCAGTACTTC. It yields the protein CASSPAAQETQYF.

V usage is TRBV25-1 and J usage is TRBJ2-5, with D possibly matching TRBD1 (5 bases). This CDR3 spans 12 amino acids. V shed 11 bases and J shed 0 bases, with 10 bases lying between them. The V gene's germline CDR1 is MGHDK and CDR2 SYGVNS. The CDR3 sequence is CARDSYQETQYF. DNA for the CDR3: TGTGCCCGAGACAGTTACCAAGAGACCCAGTACTTC.

The gene calls are TRBV6-1 and TRBJ2-7; TRBD1 aligns across 9 bases. CDR3 size: 14 residues. Germline loops: CDR1 MNHNS, CDR2 SASEGT. The trim removed 4 bases at V and 3 bases at J, leaving 4 bases unmatched. CDR3 amino acids: CASSVGTGFYEQYF. The CDR3 DNA follows: TGTGCCAGCAGTGTGGGGACAGGGTTCTACGAGCAGTACTTC.